This T cell receptor beta chain was identified during a study of T cells in Graves' hyperthyroidism and ophthalmopathy. Authors of the study amplified TCR beta CDR3 regions from RNA transcripts. When the TCR CDR3 underwent first-round RT-PCR, the HTBI primer set was used. TCRdb re-derived calls from the multiplex PCR reads in MiXCR, one entry per CDR3 protein. The data contain 600,000 to 700,000 distinct CDR3 sequences, nearly 45% of them seen just once; the ten biggest clones take up about 7%. Overall study findings and caveats: Most clonotypes expanded in the thyroid (above 0.001) were also present in blood. By a 13 V-J model, ophthalmopathy was set apart from stable hyperthyroidism.

V was clipped by 1 base and J by 4 bases; unmatched bases: 6. CDR1 and CDR2 from the germline V gene are WNHNN and SYGVQD (reference sequence). The CDR3 contains 15 residues. On this clonotype: Its antigen remains unknown.

Lactation, pregnancy, other autoimmune disease or uncontrolled infection excluded patients. The chain employs TRBV10-1 and TRBJ2-7, with TRBD1 matching 8 bases. Material: peripheral blood or thyroid tissue (not recorded which). The TCR originated in an adult man with Graves' disease, either hyperthyroidism or ophthalmopathy (not recorded which). The CDR3 spells CASSEYRTGRYEQYF. The CDR3 DNA reads TGCGCCAGCAGTGAGTATAGGACAGGGAGATACGAGCAGTACTTC.